These 9 T cell receptor beta chains came from one sample sequenced in a study of post-analysis software for immune sequencing data (dated by TCRdb to the mid-2010s). Library preparation employed PCR. Sequencing took place on an Illumina HiSeq 2500. To reduce PCR and sequencing biases, unique molecular identifiers were incorporated into the TCR beta cDNA libraries. TCRdb cleaned the public reads at Q25 with fastp, built clones with MiXCR and kept in-frame beta chains. Merged by CDR3 protein, the rows form single entries marked with the most common genes and DNA. This sample comprises about 820,000 distinct CDR3 sequences, about 50% of them detected only once. Approximately 4.2% of the sample goes to the ten largest clones. No antigens are known for them. Broader findings and caveats from the paper: Patients showed significantly higher frequencies than controls for several TRBV segments, among them TRBV5-6, TRBV5-1 and TRBV20-1.

Material for sequencing was blood. The receptors derive from a girl aged 10 to 17 with multiple sclerosis.

The chain carries TRBV7-6 and TRBJ2-1; D is uncertain. The V end lost 1 base, the J end lost 9 bases, and 13 bases lay between the germline ends. Germline-derived CDR1 and CDR2 are SGHVS and FNYEAQ. This CDR3 is 14 amino acids long. The chain's CDR3 is CASSLGPANGEQFF. CDR3 bases: TGTGCCAGCAGCTTAGGCCCAGCGAACGGTGAGCAGTTCTTC.

The chain combines TRBV6-4 with TRBJ2-3, with 10 bases matching TRBD2. Germline V lookup: CDR1 MRHNA, CDR2 SNTAGT. V shed 0 bases, J shed 1 base, and the junction held 1 base outside the gene matches. The length of the CDR3 is 16 residues. In nucleotides, the CDR3 is TGTGCCAGCAGTGACTCGCTAGCGGGAGGCACAGATACGCAGTATTTT. This codes for CASSDSLAGGTDTQYF.

This clonotype appeared a few times. The rearrangement links TRBV12-3 or TRBV12-4 to TRBJ2-7; 7 positions match TRBD2. The junction had 10 bases not matched to a gene; V was cut back by 5 bases and J by 3 bases. The CDR3 is 15 residues long. The CDR3 DNA follows: TGTGCCAGCAGTGGTCCGAGGGAGGGATACTACGAGCAGTACTTC. The encoded protein is CASSGPREGYYEQYF.

This chain links TRBV5-1 with TRBJ2-3; D is unclear. CDR1 and CDR2 (germline): SGHRS, YFSETQ. V was shortened by 1 base and J by 0 bases, with 18 bases between the two germline ends. The CDR3 covers 18 residues. Here the CDR3 reads CASSLRTPFIKSTDTQYF. The DNA of the CDR3 is TGCGCCAGCAGCTTGCGGACGCCCTTCATCAAAAGCACAGATACGCAGTATTTT.

The V call is TRBV6-2 or TRBV6-3, the J call TRBJ2-5, with unresolved D. The CDR3 covers 13 residues. The germline CDR1 and CDR2 sequences are MNHEY and SVGEGT. Between the trimmed V and J ends, which lost 0 bases and 11 bases, there was a span of 13 bases. The CDR3 loop is CASSYSKVLEQYF. CDR3 coding DNA: TGTGCCAGCAGTTACTCCAAGGTTCTGGAGCAGTACTTC.

CDR3 in amino acids: CASSIRVTSGRRGETQYF. CDR3 in DNA: TGTGCCAGTAGTATAAGGGTGACTAGCGGGAGAAGAGGAGAGACCCAGTACTTC. V gene TRBV19 combines with J gene TRBJ2-5; 12 bases map to TRBD2. CDR3 length equals 18 residues. The germline gives CDR1 LNHDA, CDR2 SQIVND (reference sequence). V was pared by 2 bases and J by 4 bases, with 11 bases of the junction left unmatched.

The chain has TRBV12-3 or TRBV12-4 and TRBJ1-2; D unclear. The germline V and J ends were trimmed by 9 bases and 4 bases, with 18 bases remaining between them. This CDR3 contains 14 residues. CDR3 amino acids: CASRSGPGSYGYTF. As DNA, the CDR3 is TGTGCCAGTCGGTCAGGCCCTGGGAGCTATGGCTACACCTTC.

The chain links TRBV25-1 to TRBJ1-6, with D possibly TRBD1 on 5 matching bases. Per germline, CDR1 MGHDK and CDR2 SYGVNS. The CDR3 has 12 residues. V was clipped by 2 bases and J by 9 bases, with 5 bases between them. This CDR3 reads CASSEGGSPLHF. CDR3 sequence (DNA): TGTGCCAGCAGTGAAGGGGGTTCACCCCTCCACTTT.

The rearrangement uses TRBV15 and TRBJ1-2; no reliable D call. Trimming shortened V by 0 bases and J by 3 bases, and 14 bases separated the two germline ends. CDR1 is LNHNV and CDR2 is YYDKDF in the germline V gene (reference sequence). The CDR3 runs 16 residues. As DNA, the CDR3 is TGTGCCACCAGCAGAGATCGGGCAGTCGTATACTATGGCTACACCTTC. Amino acids: CATSRDRAVVYYGYTF.